These 25 T cell receptor beta chains originate from one sample sequenced in a study of molecular identifiers for immune sequencing clone quantification. TCRdb reprocessed the PCR reads with MiXCR, giving one entry per CDR3 protein. The sample has approximately 680,000 distinct CDR3 sequences, 25% seen once; the top ten hold 0.75% to 0.8%. The sample was naive CD8+ T cells from blood, with Jurkat cell RNA spiked in. As for subset: FACS-sorted CD8+CD4-CCR7+CD45RA+ naive T cells. The receptors come from a human donor in good health. Some libraries in this study had Jurkat cell RNA spiked in.

There are a few counts of this clonotype. The chain links TRBV4-1 to TRBJ2-5, with 10 bases matching TRBD1. The CDR3 runs to 16 residues. Germline V gene sequence: CDR1 MGHRA, CDR2 YSYEKL. With V trimmed by 6 bases and J by 1 base, 8 bases remained unmatched. The CDR3 spells CASRPGQGFGQETQYF. The CDR3 DNA follows: TGCGCCAGCAGGCCGGGACAGGGGTTTGGCCAAGAGACCCAGTACTTC.

This clonotype was picked up many times. The V gene is TRBV20-1, the J gene TRBJ1-4, with D perhaps matching TRBD1 (6 bases). The V and J ends lost 1 base and 0 bases respectively, with 18 bases between them. This CDR3 has 18 residues. Germline V gene lookup returns CDR1 DFQATT and CDR2 SNEGSKA (reference sequence). For the CDR3, the DNA is TGCAGTGCTAGAGCCTTGTCGGACAGAAGAGCAACTAATGAAAAACTGTTTTTT. Amino acid sequence: CSARALSDRRATNEKLFF.

This clonotype was recorded many times. The chain combines TRBV6-1 with TRBJ2-1; D ambiguous. Germline CDR1 MNHNS, CDR2 SASEGT. V shed 2 bases and J shed 5 bases, with 16 bases lying between them. This CDR3 region has 16 residues. The DNA of the CDR3 is TGTGCCAGCAGTGAACTGTCTCGACCCTTGCACAATGAGCAGTTCTTC. It encodes CASSELSRPLHNEQFF.

This clonotype was seen repeatedly, ten times or more. V is TRBV20-1 and J is TRBJ2-7, with 8 bases lining up with TRBD2. The CDR3 totals 13 residues. Germline values: CDR1 DFQATT, CDR2 SNEGSKA (reference sequence). Trimming took 0 bases from V and 4 from J; bases not matched to a gene: 2. The CDR3 DNA is TGCAGTGCTAGAGAGATAGCGGGATACGAGCAGTACTTC. This gives the protein CSAREIAGYEQYF.

This clonotype was counted at least ten times. This chain links TRBV12-3 or TRBV12-4 with TRBJ1-1; weak D call: TRBD1 (6 bases). V lost 0 bases to trimming and J lost 4 bases, with 12 bases between them. CDR3 length equals 15 residues. The CDR3 loop reads CASSLALTGFTEAFF. The CDR3 bases are TGTGCCAGCAGTTTAGCGCTGACAGGTTTCACTGAAGCTTTCTTT.

Points on this clonotype: A single base separates this from a much larger clone, so it may be a read error. The V gene is TRBV24-1, the J gene TRBJ2-3; possibly TRBD2 for D (6 bases). CDR1 is KGHDR, CDR2 SFDVKD, per germline. This CDR3 has 16 amino acids. The CDR3: CATSDSTAGFTGTQYF. The CDR3 region has the DNA TGTGCCACCAGTGATAGTACAGCGGGCTTCACAGGTACGCAGTATTTT.

This clonotype was found once. A much larger clonotype is one base distant, so this may be a read error. The chain has TRBV4-1 and TRBJ1-3; a possible D gene is TRBD1 (5 bases). With 8 bases removed from V and 4 bases from J, the gap between germline ends came to 12 bases. Germline V gene lookup returns CDR1 MGHRA and CDR2 YSYEKL. The CDR3 runs 13 residues. The DNA of the CDR3 is TGCGCCAGCGGCCCTGGACACGGAAACACCATATATTTT. Amino acids: CASGPGHGNTIYF.

The gene calls are TRBV11-3 and TRBJ2-7, with TRBD2 matching over 9 bases. The CDR3 spans 15 residues. Germline V gives CDR1 SGHNT, CDR2 YENEEA. The trim removed 5 bases at V and 0 bases at J, leaving 5 bases unmatched. The CDR3 nucleotides read TGTGCCAGCAGCCAGACTAGCGGAAGCTCCTACGAGCAGTACTTC. Residues: CASSQTSGSSYEQYF.

J is TRBJ1-1 and V is TRBV10-3, with 11 bases lining up with TRBD1. The CDR3 length is 15 residues. Per germline, CDR1 ENHRY and CDR2 SYGVKD. J gave up 4 bases and V 11 bases, and 12 bases lay outside the gene matches. CDR3 DNA sequence: TGTGCCGTATCCTCCGGACAGGGGGCTTTCACTGAAGCTTTCTTT. Its translation is CAVSSGQGAFTEAFF.

This clonotype appeared many times. The gene calls are TRBV7-9 and TRBJ2-1; 11 nucleotides align to TRBD2. Germline CDR1 SEHNR, CDR2 FQNEAQ (reference sequence). Trimming cost V 5 bases and J 7 bases; bases outside gene matches: 10. The CDR3 extends over 16 amino acids. CDR3 in amino acids: CASSLQTSGTQNEQFF. The CDR3, as DNA: TGTGCCAGCAGCCTCCAGACTAGCGGGACTCAGAATGAGCAGTTCTTC.

Regarding this clonotype: It may be a read error: a sequence one base away is much more abundant. The V and J genes are TRBV9 and TRBJ2-5, with D maybe TRBD1 (5 bases). Per germline, CDR1 SGDLS and CDR2 YYNGEE. This CDR3 is built from 13 residues. Trimming removed 5 bases at V and 4 bases at J, with 12 bases between. The CDR3 region has the DNA TGTGCCAGCAGTAGGGGTTGGGGAGAGACCCAGTACTTC. This encodes CASSRGWGETQYF.

This clonotype was recorded at least ten times. The chain combines TRBV6-6 with TRBJ2-5, with unresolved D. Germline CDR1 MNHNY, CDR2 SVGAGI (reference sequence). This CDR3 is built from 11 residues. V lost 7 bases, J lost 2 bases, and 5 bases lay in between. CDR3 DNA sequence: TGTGCCAGCAAATATCAAGAGACCCAGTACTTC. It translates to CASKYQETQYF.

Concerning this clonotype itself: Given a much more abundant clone one base away, this may be a read error. The chain carries TRBV29-1 and TRBJ2-7; TRBD1 agrees at 9 bases. The CDR3 runs 14 residues. Germline loops: CDR1 SQVTM, CDR2 ANQGSEA. The trim removed 7 bases at V and 2 bases at J, leaving 9 bases unmatched. The CDR3 loop reads CSALGQGFPYEQYF. The DNA for the CDR3 is TGCAGCGCTTTGGGACAGGGTTTTCCCTACGAGCAGTACTTC.

The V and J genes are TRBV19 and TRBJ2-3, with D hard to call. V gave up 1 base and J gave up 5 bases, with 13 bases separating them. CDR3 length: 15 amino acids. Germline values: CDR1 LNHDA, CDR2 SQIVND (reference sequence). Here the CDR3 DNA reads TGTGCCAGTAGTATAGCCTCTAGGAGTATAGATACGCAGTATTTT. Translated, it gives CASSIASRSIDTQYF.

This clonotype was seen a few times. The J gene is TRBJ2-3, the V gene TRBV7-3; 7 bases match TRBD1. Germline V gives CDR1 SGHTA, CDR2 FQGTGA. CDR3 length: 17 amino acids. Trimming cost V 0 bases and J 1 base; bases outside gene matches: 7. The CDR3 DNA reads as TGTGCCAGCAGCTTAACGATACAGGGGCGTGGCACAGATACGCAGTATTTT. Its protein is CASSLTIQGRGTDTQYF.

The chain recombines TRBV4-3 with TRBJ2-1; a weak D match, TRBD2 (7 bases). The V gene lost 0 bases and the J gene lost 9 bases, with 15 bases spanning the gap. Germline CDR1 LGHNA, CDR2 YSLEER. CDR3 size: 15 residues. CDR3 in amino acids: CASSQEGGLSTEQFF. The CDR3 DNA reads as TGCGCCAGCAGCCAAGAAGGGGGACTATCAACTGAGCAGTTCTTC.

The rearrangement links TRBV6-2 or TRBV6-3 to TRBJ1-5; D gene ambiguous. The V gene lost 2 bases and the J gene lost 5 bases, with 13 bases spanning the gap. The length of the CDR3 is 15 residues. The germline V gene has CDR1 MNHEY and CDR2 SVGEGT. Written as DNA, the CDR3 is TGTGCCAGCAGTTACCCAGACCAGTATGATCAGCCCCAGCATTTT. Translated: CASSYPDQYDQPQHF.

The chain couples TRBV5-1 to TRBJ2-1, with D perhaps being TRBD1 or TRBD2 (5 bases each). Germline assignment: CDR1 SGHRS and CDR2 YFSETQ. Trimming stripped 4 bases from V and 5 bases from J, with 19 bases between. This CDR3 is 16 amino acids long. In DNA form, the CDR3 reads TGCGCCAGCAGCGGAGCAGCGGACACCCCCCACAATGAGCAGTTCTTC. Protein: CASSGAADTPHNEQFF. Looking up the rest from reference TRBV5-1 and TRBJ2-1 gives the full variable domain: KAGVTQTPRYLIKTRGQQVTLSCSPISGHRSVSWYQQTPGQGLQFLFEYFSETQRNKGNFPGRFSGRQFSNSRSEMNVSTLELGDSALYLCASSGAADTPHNEQFFGPGTRLTVL.

The rearrangement links TRBV28 to TRBJ1-2; 7 positions match TRBD1. V gave up 4 bases and J gave up 0 bases; unmatched junction bases: 11. This CDR3 has 17 residues. Germline V gene lookup returns CDR1 MDHEN and CDR2 SYDVKM. CDR3 coding DNA: TGTGCCAGCAGTTCCCCTCAGGGACAGATAGCTAACTATGGCTACACCTTC. Its protein is CASSSPQGQIANYGYTF.

This clonotype came up many times. The chain carries TRBV29-1 and TRBJ2-7, with 11 nucleotides matching TRBD2. The germline gives CDR1 SQVTM, CDR2 ANQGSEA. The V and J ends lost 6 bases and 2 bases, in that order; junction bases with no gene match: 3. The CDR3 contains 13 residues. Here the CDR3 reads CSVGLADTYEQYF. Written as DNA, the CDR3 is TGCAGCGTGGGACTAGCGGATACCTACGAGCAGTACTTC.

Worth noting for this clonotype: A much larger clone is a single base away; this may be a read error. This chain links TRBV7-2 with TRBJ2-7; weak D call: TRBD1 (6 bases). The germline V and J ends were trimmed by 5 bases and 3 bases, with 14 bases remaining between them. CDR3 length: 14 amino acids. Per the germline V gene, CDR1 is SGHTA and CDR2 is FQGNSA. The CDR3 sequence: CASSPGAEFYEQYF. In DNA, the CDR3 is TGTGCCAGCAGCCCAGGGGCTGAGTTCTACGAGCAGTACTTC. Full variable domain (rest looked up from reference TRBV7-2 and TRBJ2-7): GAGVSQSPSNKVTEKGKDVELRCDPISGHTALYWYRQSLGQGLEFLIYFQGNSAPDKSGLPSDRFSAERTGGSVSTLTIQRTQQEDSAVYLCASSPGAEFYEQYFGPGTRLTVT.

J is TRBJ1-2 and V is TRBV29-1; 9 nucleotides match TRBD1. CDR1 and CDR2 from the germline V gene are SQVTM and ANQGSEA. The CDR3 length is 13 residues. The J segment lost 4 bases and the V segment lost 6 bases, leaving 6 bases of the junction unmatched. The CDR3 DNA follows: TGCAGCGTGGAGGGACAGGGAATCTATGGCTACACCTTC. This codes for CSVEGQGIYGYTF.

This clonotype was seen ten or more times. The V gene is TRBV6-2 or TRBV6-3, the J gene TRBJ1-1; 9 bases align to TRBD1. The CDR3 extends over 14 amino acids. J was trimmed by 5 bases and V by 6 bases; bases with no gene match: 7. Looked up from germline, CDR1 is MNHEY and CDR2 is SVGEGT. CDR3 in DNA: TGTGCCAGCAGGGTAACAGGGGGCCGAACTGAAGCTTTCTTT. Amino acids: CASRVTGGRTEAFF.

There are a few counts of this clonotype. CDR3 sequence reads: CASSLGPSNGEQFF. The CDR3 bases are TGTGCCAGCAGCTTAGGTCCCAGTAATGGTGAGCAGTTCTTC. The chain employs TRBV11-2 and TRBJ2-1; D remains unclear. Trimming shortened V by 1 base and J by 9 bases, and 13 bases separated the two germline ends. The length of the CDR3 is 14 residues. Per germline, CDR1 SGHAT and CDR2 FQNNGV.

This clonotype has a count of ten or more. The germline gene is not matched at one end of the junction; a read error may be the cause. The chain couples TRBV27 to TRBJ2-7; 8 bases are a match to TRBD1. This CDR3 region has 12 residues. Germline assignment: CDR1 MNHEY and CDR2 SMNVEV (reference sequence). Here the CDR3 reads CASSYPGQGLRF. The DNA for the CDR3 is TGTGCCAGCAGTTACCCCGGACAGGGACTGAGGTTC.